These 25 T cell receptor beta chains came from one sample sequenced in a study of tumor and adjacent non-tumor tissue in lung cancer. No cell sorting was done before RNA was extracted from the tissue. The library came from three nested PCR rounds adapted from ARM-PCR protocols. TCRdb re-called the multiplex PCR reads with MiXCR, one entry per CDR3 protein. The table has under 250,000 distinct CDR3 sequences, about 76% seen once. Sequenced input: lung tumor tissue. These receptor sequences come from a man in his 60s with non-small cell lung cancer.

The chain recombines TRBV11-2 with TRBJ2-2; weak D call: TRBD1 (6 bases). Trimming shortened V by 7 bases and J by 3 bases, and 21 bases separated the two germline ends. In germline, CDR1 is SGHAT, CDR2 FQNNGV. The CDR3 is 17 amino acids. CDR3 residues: CASISQGRHRDTGELFF. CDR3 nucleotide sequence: TGTGCCAGCATCTCACAGGGACGCCATCGGGACACCGGGGAGCTGTTTTTT.

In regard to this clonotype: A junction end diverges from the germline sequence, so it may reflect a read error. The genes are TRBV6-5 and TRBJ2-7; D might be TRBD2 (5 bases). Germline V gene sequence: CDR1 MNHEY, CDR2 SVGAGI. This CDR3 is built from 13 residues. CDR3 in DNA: TGTGCCAGCTCCCCGGGGTGTGCGTACGAGCGGTACTTC. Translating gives CASSPGCAYERYF.

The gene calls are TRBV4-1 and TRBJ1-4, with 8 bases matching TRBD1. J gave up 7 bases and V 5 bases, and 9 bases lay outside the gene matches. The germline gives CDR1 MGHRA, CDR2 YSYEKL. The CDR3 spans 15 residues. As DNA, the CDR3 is TGCGCCAGCAGCGAATCGGATGACAGGGGTGAAAAACTGTTTTTT. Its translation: CASSESDDRGEKLFF.

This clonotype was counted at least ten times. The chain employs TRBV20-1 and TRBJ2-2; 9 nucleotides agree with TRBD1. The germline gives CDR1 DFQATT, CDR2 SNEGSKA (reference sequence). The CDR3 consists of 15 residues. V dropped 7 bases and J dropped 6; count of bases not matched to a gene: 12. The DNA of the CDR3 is TGCAGTGTTCGAAGTGGACAGGGGACGGCCGGGGAGCTGTTTTTT. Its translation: CSVRSGQGTAGELFF.

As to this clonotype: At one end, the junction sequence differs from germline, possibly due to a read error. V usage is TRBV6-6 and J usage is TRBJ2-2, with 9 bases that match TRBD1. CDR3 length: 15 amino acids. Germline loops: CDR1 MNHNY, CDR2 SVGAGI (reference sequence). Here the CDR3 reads CDSSLTGQGVGELFF. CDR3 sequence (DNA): TGTGACAGCAGCTTAACGGGACAGGGCGTAGGGGAGCTGTTTTTT.

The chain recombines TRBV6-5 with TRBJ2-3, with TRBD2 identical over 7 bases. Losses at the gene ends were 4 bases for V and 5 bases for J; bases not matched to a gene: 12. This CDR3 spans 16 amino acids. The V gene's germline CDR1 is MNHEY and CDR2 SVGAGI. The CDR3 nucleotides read TGTGCCAGCAGTTGGGGAGCGGGGAGGCTTAAAGATACGCAGTATTTT. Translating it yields CASSWGAGRLKDTQYF.

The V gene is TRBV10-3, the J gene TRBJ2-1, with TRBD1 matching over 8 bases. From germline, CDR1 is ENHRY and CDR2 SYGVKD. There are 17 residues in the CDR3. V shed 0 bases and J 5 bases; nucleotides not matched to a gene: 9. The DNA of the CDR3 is TGTGCCATCAGTGAGTCCCTGAGACAGGGGATAAACAATGAGCAGTTCTTC. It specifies CAISESLRQGINNEQFF.

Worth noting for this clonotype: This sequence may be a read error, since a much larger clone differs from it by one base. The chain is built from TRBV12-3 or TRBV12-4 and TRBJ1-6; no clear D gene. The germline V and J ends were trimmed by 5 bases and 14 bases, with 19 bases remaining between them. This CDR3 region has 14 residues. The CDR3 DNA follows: TGTGCCAGCAGTCACCCAGACCTAGGCCTTACCCTCCACTTT. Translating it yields CASSHPDLGLTLHF.

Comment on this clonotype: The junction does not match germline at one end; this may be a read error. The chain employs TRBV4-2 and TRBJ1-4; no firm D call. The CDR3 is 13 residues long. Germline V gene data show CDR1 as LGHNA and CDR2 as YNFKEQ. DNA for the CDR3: TGTGCCAGCAACCAAAATGGCCAAGGAGAACTGTTTTTT. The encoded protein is CASNQNGQGELFF.

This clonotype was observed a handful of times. Here the CDR3 DNA reads TGTGCCTGGAACGCGGTCTCCTCACCCCTCCACTTT. Translating gives CAWNAVSSPLHF. The gene calls are TRBV30 and TRBJ1-6; D is uncertain. Between the trimmed V and J ends, which lost 4 bases and 10 bases, there was a span of 11 bases. This CDR3 region has 12 residues. Germline V gene sequence: CDR1 GTSNPN, CDR2 SVGIG (reference sequence).

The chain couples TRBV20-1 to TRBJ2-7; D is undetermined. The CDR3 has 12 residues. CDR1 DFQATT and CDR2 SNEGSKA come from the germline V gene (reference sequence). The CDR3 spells CNALSDGYEQYF. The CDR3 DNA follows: TGCAACGCCTTATCGGACGGCTACGAGCAGTACTTC.

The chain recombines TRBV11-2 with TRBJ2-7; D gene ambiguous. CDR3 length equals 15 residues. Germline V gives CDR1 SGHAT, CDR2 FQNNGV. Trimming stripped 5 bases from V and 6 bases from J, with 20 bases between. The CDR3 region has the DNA TGTGCCAGCAGCGGGTATCGAGGTCCTACAGTCGAGCAGTACTTC. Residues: CASSGYRGPTVEQYF.

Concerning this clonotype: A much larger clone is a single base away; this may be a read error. This CDR3 reads CSVEFWGMVRGKQFF. In DNA form, the CDR3 reads TGCAGCGTTGAGTTTTGGGGAATGGTGAGGGGTAAGCAGTTCTTC. The chain employs TRBV29-1 and TRBJ2-1, with D perhaps matching TRBD1 or TRBD2 (5 bases each). Germline V gene data show CDR1 as SQVTM and CDR2 as ANQGSEA. This CDR3 comprises 15 residues. Trimming took 3 bases from V and 11 from J, leaving 23 bases between them.

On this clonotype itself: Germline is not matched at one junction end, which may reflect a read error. CDR3 coding DNA: TGCGGCGTTACCGGGACAGTCTACGAGCAGTACTTC. Protein product: CGVTGTVYEQYF. V usage is TRBV29-1 and J usage is TRBJ2-7, with 7 bases matching TRBD1. CDR3 length equals 12 residues. From germline, CDR1 is SQVTM and CDR2 ANQGSEA.

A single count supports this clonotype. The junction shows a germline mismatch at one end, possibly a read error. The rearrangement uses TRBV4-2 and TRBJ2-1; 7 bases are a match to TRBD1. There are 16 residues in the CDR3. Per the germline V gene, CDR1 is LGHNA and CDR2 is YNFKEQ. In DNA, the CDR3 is TGTGCCAGTAGCCAGAACCCGGGACAGAGGCGCAATGAGCAGTTCTTC. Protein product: CASSQNPGQRRNEQFF.

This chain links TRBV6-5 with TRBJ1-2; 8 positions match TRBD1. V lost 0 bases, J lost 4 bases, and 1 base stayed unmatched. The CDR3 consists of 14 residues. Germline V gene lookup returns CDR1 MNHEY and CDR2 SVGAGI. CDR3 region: CASSYSTGGYGYTF. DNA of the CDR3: TGTGCCAGCAGTTACTCTACAGGGGGCTATGGCTACACCTTC.

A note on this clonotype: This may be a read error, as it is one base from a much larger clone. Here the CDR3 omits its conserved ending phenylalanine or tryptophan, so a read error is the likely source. For the CDR3, the DNA is TGCAGCGTTGAACAGAGTGGCAGAGCCAAAAACATTCAGTACTTA. It yields the protein CSVEQSGRAKNIQYL. The chain is built from TRBV29-1 and TRBJ2-4; D is undetermined. This CDR3 comprises 15 residues. Germline V gene lookup returns CDR1 SQVTM and CDR2 ANQGSEA. V gave up 2 bases and J gave up 0 bases, with 11 bases separating them.

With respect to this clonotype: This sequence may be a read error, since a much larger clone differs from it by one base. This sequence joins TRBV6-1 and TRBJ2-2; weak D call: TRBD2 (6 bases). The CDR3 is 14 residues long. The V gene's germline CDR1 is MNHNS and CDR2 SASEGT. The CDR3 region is CASSVRGRDGELLF. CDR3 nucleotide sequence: TGTGCCAGCAGTGTGCGGGGCCGCGACGGGGAGCTGCTTTTT.

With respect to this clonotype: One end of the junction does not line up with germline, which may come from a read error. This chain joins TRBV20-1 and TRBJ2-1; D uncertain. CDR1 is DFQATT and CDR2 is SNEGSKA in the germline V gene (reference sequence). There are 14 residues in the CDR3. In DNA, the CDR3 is TGCAGTGCTAGAGTCCAAGCGTCCTACAATGAGGAGTTCTTC. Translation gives CSARVQASYNEEFF.

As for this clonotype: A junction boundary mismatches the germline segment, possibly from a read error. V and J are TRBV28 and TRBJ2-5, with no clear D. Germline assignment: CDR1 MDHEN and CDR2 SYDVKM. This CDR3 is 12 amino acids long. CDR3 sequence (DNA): TGTGCCAGCAGCCGTTCCCAAGAGACCAAGTACTTC. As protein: CASSRSQETKYF.

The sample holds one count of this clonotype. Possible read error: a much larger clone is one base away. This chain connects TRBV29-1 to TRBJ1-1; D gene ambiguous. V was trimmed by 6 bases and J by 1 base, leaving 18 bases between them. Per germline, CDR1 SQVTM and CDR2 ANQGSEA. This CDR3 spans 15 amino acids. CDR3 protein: CSVLRRARENTEAFF. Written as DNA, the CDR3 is TGCAGCGTCCTGAGACGCGCAAGGGAGAACACTGAAGCTTTCTTT.

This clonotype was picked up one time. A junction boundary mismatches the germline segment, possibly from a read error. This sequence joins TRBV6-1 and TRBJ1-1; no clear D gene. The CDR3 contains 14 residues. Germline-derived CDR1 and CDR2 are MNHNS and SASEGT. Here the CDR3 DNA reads TGTGTCAGCACCACGGGAGACATGAATACTGAAGCTTTCTTT. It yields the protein CVSTTGDMNTEAFF.

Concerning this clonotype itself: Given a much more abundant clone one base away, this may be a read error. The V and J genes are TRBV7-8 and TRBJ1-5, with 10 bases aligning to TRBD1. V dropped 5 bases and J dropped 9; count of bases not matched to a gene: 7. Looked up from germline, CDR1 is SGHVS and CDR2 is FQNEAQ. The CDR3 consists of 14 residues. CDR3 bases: TGTGCCAGCAGCCTAGGACAGGGGGAAGGGCCCCAGCATTTT. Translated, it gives CASSLGQGEGPQHF.

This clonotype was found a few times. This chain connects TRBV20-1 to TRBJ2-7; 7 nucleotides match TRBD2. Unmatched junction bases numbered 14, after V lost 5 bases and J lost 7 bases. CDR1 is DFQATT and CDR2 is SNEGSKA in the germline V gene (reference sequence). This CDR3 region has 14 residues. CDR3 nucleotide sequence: TGCAGTGCTCTTTCGTTGGCGGGAGTTCAAGAGCAGTACTTC. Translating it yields CSALSLAGVQEQYF.

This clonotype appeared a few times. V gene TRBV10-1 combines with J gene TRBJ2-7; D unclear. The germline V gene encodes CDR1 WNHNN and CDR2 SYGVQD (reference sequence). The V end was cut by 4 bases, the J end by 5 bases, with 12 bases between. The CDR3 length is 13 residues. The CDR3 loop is CASSVELTDEQYF. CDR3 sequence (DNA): TGCGCCAGCAGTGTAGAGCTGACGGACGAGCAGTACTTC.